This T cell receptor beta chain was obtained from a study of cytomegalovirus exposure and HLA in healthy donors. Primers: 60 Vbeta forward and 13 Jbeta reverse. Profiling relied on immunoSEQ multiplex PCR, and the TCRdb table lists in-frame clones only, not all of them. Here the sample spans 150,000 to 200,000 clones, approximately 78% being singletons. To note about this clone: The antigen is not known.

Study observations and caveats: Rare sequences made up most TCRs, while some public TCRs were found in many donors.

Trimming took 5 bases from V and 0 from J, leaving 4 bases between them. CDR3 size: 12 residues. The germline V gene encodes CDR1 KGHSH and CDR2 LQKENI. The TCR comes from a girl under 10 years old in good health and CMV-seropositive. Material: PBMCs. The chain joins TRBV18 to TRBJ1-1; D is unresolved. CDR3 sequence reads: CASSRVNTEAFF. The CDR3 DNA reads TGTGCCAGCTCAAGAGTGAACACTGAAGCTTTCTTT.